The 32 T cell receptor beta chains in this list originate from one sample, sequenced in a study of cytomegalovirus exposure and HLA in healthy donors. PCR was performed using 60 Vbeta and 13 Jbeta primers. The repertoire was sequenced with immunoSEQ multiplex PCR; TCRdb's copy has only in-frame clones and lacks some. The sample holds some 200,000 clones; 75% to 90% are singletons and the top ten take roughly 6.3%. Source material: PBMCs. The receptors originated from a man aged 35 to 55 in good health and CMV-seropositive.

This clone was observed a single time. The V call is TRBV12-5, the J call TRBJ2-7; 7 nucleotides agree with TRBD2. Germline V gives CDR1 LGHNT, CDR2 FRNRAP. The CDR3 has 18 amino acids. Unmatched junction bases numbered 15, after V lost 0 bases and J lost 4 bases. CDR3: CASGLVLGEGAGGYEQYF. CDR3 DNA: TGTGCTAGTGGTTTGGTCCTGGGGGAGGGAGCGGGCGGGTACGAGCAGTACTTC.

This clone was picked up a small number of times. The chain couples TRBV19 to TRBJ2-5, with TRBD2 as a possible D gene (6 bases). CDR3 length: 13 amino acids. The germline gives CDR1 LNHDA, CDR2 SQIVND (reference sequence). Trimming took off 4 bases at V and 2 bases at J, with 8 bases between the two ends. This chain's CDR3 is CASSTAGQETQYF. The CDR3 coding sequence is TGTGCCAGTAGTACCGCGGGGCAAGAGACCCAGTACTTC.

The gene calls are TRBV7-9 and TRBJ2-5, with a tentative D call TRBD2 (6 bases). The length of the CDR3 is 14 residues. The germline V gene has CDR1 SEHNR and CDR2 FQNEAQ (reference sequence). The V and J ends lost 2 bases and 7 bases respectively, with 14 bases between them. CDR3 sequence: CASSLSLREGTQYF. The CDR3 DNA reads TGTGCCAGCAGCTTAAGTTTGCGGGAAGGGACCCAGTACTTC.

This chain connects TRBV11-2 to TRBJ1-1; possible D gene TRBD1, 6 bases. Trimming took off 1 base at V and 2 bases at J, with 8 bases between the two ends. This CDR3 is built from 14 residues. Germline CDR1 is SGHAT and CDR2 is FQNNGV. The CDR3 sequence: CASSLGTANTEAFF. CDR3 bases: TGTGCCAGCAGCTTAGGGACAGCTAACACTGAAGCTTTCTTT.

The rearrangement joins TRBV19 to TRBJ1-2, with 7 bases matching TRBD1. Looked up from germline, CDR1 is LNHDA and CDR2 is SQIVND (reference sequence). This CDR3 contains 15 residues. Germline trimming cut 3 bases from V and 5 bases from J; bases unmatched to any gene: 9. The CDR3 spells CASSMGPGQSYGYTF. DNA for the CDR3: TGTGCCAGTAGTATGGGTCCGGGACAGAGTTATGGCTACACCTTC.

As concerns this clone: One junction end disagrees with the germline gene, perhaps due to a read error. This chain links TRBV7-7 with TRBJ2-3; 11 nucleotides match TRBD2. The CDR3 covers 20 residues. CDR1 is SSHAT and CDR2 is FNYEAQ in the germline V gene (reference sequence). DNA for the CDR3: TGTGCTAGCAGCCAAAAACCCCCACCGACTAGCGGGGTAGGGGCAGATACGCAGTATTTT. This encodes CASSQKPPPTSGVGADTQYF. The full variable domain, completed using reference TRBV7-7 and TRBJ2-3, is GAGVSQSPRYKVTKRGQDVTLRCDPISSHATLYWYQQALGQGPEFLTYFNYEAQPDKSGLPSDRFSAERPEGSISTLTIQRTEQRDSAMYRCASSQKPPPTSGVGADTQYFGPGTRLTVL.

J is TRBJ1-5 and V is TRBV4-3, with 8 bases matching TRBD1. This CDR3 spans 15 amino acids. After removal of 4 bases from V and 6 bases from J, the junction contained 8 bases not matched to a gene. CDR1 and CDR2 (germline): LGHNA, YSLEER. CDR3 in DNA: TGCGCCAGCAGCCTAGACAGGGGTGGGAGTCAGCCCCAGCATTTT. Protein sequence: CASSLDRGGSQPQHF.

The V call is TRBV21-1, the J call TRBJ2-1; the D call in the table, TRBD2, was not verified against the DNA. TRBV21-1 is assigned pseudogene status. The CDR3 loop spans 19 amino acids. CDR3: CASSANGGEGGIRLNEQFF. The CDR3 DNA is TGTGCCAGCAGCGCAAATGGGGGGGAGGGTGGCATACGCTTGAATGAGCAGTTCTTC.

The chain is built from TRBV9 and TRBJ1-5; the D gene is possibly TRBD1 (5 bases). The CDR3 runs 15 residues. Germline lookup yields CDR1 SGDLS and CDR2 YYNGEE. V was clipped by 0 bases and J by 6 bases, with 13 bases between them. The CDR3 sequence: CASSVGGQVVQPQHF. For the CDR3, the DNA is TGTGCCAGCAGCGTAGGGGGCCAGGTTGTTCAGCCCCAGCATTTT.

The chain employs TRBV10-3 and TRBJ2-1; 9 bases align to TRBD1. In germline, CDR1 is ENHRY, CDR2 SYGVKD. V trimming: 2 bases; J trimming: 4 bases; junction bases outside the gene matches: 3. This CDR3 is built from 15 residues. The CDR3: CAISEAGTGYNEQFF. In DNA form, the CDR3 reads TGTGCCATCAGTGAGGCGGGGACAGGGTACAATGAGCAGTTCTTC.

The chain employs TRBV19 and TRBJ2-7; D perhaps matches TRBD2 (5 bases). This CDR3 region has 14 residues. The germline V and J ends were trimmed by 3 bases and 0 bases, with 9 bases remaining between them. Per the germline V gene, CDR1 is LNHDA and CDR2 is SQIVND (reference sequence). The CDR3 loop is CASSMRVLSYEQYF. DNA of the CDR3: TGTGCCAGTAGTATGAGGGTTCTCTCCTACGAGCAGTACTTC.

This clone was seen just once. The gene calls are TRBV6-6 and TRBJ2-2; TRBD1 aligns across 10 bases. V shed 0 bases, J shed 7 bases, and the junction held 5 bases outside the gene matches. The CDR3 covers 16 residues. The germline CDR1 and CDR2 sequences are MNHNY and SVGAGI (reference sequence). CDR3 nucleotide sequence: TGTGCCAGCAGTTACTCGGGACAGGGGTTTGGCGGGGAGCTGTTTTTT. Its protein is CASSYSGQGFGGELFF.

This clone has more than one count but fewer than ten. The CDR3 DNA reads TGTGCCAGCAGTGAATCCCCGGGGACCTACGAGCAGTACTTC. It translates to CASSESPGTYEQYF. V and J are TRBV2 and TRBJ2-7; a possible D gene is TRBD2 (5 bases). This CDR3 spans 14 amino acids. Trimming took 2 bases from V and 2 from J, leaving 10 bases between them. Germline V gene lookup returns CDR1 SNHLY and CDR2 FYNNEI.

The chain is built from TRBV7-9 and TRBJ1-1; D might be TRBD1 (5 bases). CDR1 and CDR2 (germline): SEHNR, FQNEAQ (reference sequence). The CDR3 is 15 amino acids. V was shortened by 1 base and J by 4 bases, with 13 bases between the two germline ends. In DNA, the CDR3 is TGTGCCAGCAGCTTAGTAGTAGGGGTAGGCACTGAAGCTTTCTTT. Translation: CASSLVVGVGTEAFF.

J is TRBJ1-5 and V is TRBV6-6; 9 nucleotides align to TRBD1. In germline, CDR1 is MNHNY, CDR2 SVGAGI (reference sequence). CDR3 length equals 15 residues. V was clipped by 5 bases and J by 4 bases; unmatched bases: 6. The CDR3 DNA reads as TGTGCCAGCAGTCTTACCGGGACAGGGAATCAGCCCCAGCATTTT. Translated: CASSLTGTGNQPQHF.

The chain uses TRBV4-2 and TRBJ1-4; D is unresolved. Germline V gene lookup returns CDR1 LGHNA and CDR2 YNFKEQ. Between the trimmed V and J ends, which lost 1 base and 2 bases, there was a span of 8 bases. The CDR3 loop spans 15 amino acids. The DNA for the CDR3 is TGTGCCAGCAGCCAAGTGGCCAACACTAATGAAAAACTGTTTTTT. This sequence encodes CASSQVANTNEKLFF.

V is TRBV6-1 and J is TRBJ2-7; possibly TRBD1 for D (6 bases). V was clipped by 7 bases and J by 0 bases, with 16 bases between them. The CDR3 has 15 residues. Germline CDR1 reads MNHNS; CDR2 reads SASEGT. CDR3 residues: CASIPTDRPSYEQYF. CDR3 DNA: TGTGCCAGCATTCCGACGGACAGACCCTCCTACGAGCAGTACTTC.

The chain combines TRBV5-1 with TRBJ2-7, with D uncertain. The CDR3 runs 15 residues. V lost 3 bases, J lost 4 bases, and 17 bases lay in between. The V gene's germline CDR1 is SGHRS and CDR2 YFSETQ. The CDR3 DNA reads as TGCGCCAGCAGCTCCAGCCAGGTAGAAATATACGAGCAGTACTTC. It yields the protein CASSSSQVEIYEQYF.

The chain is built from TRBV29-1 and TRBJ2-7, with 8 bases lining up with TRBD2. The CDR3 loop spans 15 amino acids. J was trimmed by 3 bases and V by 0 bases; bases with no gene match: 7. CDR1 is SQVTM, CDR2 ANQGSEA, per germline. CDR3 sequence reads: CSVEDPAGADYEQYF. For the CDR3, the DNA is TGCAGCGTTGAAGATCCAGCGGGGGCGGACTACGAGCAGTACTTC.

The CDR3 loop reads CATDLRQTEAFF. The CDR3 DNA is TGTGCCACCGATTTGAGACAGACTGAAGCTTTCTTT. This chain uses TRBV28 with TRBJ1-1, with a possible D match to TRBD1 (5 bases). Germline V gene data show CDR1 as MDHEN and CDR2 as SYDVKM. The germline V and J ends were trimmed by 10 bases and 5 bases, with 14 bases remaining between them. The CDR3 totals 12 residues. Using reference TRBV28 and TRBJ1-1 for the parts outside the CDR3, the full variable domain is DVKVTQSSRYLVKRTGEKVFLECVQDMDHENMFWYRQDPGLGLRLIYFSYDVKMKEKGDIPEGYSVSREKKERFSLILESASTNQTSMYLCATDLRQTEAFFGQGTRLTVV.

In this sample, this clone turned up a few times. Written as DNA, the CDR3 is TGTGCCAGCAGTTTACAGGCAGGGGCCTATTTGGACGAGCAGTACTTC. Protein sequence: CASSLQAGAYLDEQYF. The J gene is TRBJ2-7, the V gene TRBV27; D might be TRBD1 (6 bases). The CDR3 loop spans 16 amino acids. Germline lookup yields CDR1 MNHEY and CDR2 SMNVEV (reference sequence). V was pared by 2 bases and J by 5 bases, with 19 bases between.

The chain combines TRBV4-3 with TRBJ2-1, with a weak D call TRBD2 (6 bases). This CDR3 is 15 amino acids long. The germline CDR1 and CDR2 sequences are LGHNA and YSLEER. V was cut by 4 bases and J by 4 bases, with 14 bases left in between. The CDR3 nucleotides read TGCGCCAGCAGCCCTGGCCAGGGAGGATACAATGAGCAGTTCTTC. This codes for CASSPGQGGYNEQFF.

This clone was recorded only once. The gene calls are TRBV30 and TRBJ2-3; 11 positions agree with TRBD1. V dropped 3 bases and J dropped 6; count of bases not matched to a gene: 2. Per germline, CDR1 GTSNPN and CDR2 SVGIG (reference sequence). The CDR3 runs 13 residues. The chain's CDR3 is CAWRDRGRDTQYF. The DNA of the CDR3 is TGTGCCTGGAGGGACAGGGGGCGGGATACGCAGTATTTT.

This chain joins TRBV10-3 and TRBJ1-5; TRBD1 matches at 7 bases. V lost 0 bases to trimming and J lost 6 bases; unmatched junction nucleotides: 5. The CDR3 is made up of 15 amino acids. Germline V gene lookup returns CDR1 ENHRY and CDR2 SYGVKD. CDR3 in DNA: TGTGCCATCAGTGAGTCGGGGACAGCCGGTCAGCCCCAGCATTTT. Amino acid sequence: CAISESGTAGQPQHF.

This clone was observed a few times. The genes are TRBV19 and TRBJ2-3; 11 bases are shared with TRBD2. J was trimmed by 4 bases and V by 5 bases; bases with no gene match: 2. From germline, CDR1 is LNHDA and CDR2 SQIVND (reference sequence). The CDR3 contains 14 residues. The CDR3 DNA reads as TGTGCCAGTAGTTTACTAGCGGGGGCAGATACGCAGTATTTT. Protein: CASSLLAGADTQYF.

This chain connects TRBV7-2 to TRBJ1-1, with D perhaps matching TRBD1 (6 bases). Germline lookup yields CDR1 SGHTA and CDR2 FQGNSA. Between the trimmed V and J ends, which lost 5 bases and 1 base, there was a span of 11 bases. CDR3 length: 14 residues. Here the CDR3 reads CASSRGAENTEAFF. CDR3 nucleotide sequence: TGTGCCAGCAGCCGGGGGGCAGAGAACACTGAAGCTTTCTTT.

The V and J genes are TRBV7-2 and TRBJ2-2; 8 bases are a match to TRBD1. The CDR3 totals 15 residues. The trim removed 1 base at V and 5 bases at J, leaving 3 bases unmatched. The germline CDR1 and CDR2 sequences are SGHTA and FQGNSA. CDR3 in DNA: TGTGCCAGCAGCTTAGGGCAGGGGGCGACCGGGGAGCTGTTTTTT. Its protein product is CASSLGQGATGELFF.

The DNA for the CDR3 is TGTGCCAGCTCTCCAAGGGACTTCGGGGCGTCCGAGCAGTACTTC. Its protein is CASSPRDFGASEQYF. The J gene is TRBJ2-7, the V gene TRBV18, with a possible D match to TRBD2 (6 bases). Germline V CDR1 and CDR2: KGHSH, LQKENI. This CDR3 is 15 amino acids long. The V end was cut by 6 bases, the J end by 6 bases, with 21 bases between.

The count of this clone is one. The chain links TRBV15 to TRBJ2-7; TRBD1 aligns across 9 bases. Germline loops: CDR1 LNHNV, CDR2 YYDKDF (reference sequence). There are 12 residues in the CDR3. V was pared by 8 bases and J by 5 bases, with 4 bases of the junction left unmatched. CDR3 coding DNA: TGTGCCACCCGCGACAGGGGGGACGAGCAGTACTTC. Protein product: CATRDRGDEQYF.

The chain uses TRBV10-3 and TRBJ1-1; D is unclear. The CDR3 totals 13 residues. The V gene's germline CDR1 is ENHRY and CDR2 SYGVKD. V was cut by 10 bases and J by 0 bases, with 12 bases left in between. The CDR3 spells CATRITVNTEAFF. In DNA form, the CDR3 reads TGTGCCACAAGGATTACAGTGAACACTGAAGCTTTCTTT.

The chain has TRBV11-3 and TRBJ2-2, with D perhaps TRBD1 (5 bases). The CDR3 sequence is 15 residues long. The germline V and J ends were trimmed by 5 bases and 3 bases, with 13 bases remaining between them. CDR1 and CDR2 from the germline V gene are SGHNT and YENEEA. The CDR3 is CASSPRTGDTGELFF. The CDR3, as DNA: TGTGCCAGCAGCCCGCGAACAGGAGACACCGGGGAGCTGTTTTTT.

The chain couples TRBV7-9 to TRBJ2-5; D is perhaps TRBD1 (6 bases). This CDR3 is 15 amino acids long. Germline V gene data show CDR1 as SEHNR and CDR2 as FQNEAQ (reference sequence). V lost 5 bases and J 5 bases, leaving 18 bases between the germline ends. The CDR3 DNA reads TGTGCCAGCAGCCTACCGGGACACGGGGTGGAGACCCAGTACTTC. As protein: CASSLPGHGVETQYF.